The 4 T cell receptor beta chains in this list originate from one sample, sequenced in a study of T cell responses to AZD1222 COVID-19 vaccine. Sequenced by immunoSEQ multiplex PCR; TCRdb stores in-frame clones only, minus some. This sample has around 190,000 clones, with 80% to 90% found just once. The sequenced sample was peripheral blood, obtained on day 0 of AZD1222 vaccination. These receptors all stem from an adult in good health.

This chain uses TRBV29-1 with TRBJ2-6, with 9 bases aligning to TRBD1. There are 17 residues in the CDR3. Germline V lookup: CDR1 SQVTM, CDR2 ANQGSEA. V was pared by 2 bases and J by 4 bases, with 9 bases of the junction left unmatched. Here the CDR3 reads CSVERWDRVRGANVLTF. CDR3 sequence (DNA): TGCAGCGTTGAACGATGGGACAGGGTAAGAGGGGCCAACGTCCTGACTTTC.

J is TRBJ1-5 and V is TRBV11-2, with D possibly TRBD1 on 5 matching bases. The length of the CDR3 is 15 residues. Germline V gives CDR1 SGHAT, CDR2 FQNNGV. V was cut by 0 bases and J by 2 bases, with 8 bases left in between. The CDR3 DNA sequence: TGTGCCAGCAGCTTAGATCCGGGACGCAATCAGCCCCAGCATTTT. It translates to CASSLDPGRNQPQHF.

The chain is built from TRBV4-1 and TRBJ2-1; D might be TRBD2 (6 bases). CDR1 is MGHRA and CDR2 is YSYEKL in the germline V gene. The V and J ends lost 2 bases and 5 bases respectively, with 13 bases between them. This CDR3 is built from 15 residues. DNA for the CDR3: TGCGCCAGCAGCCAACCCCCTACGGGGGACAATGAGCAGTTCTTC. Protein sequence: CASSQPPTGDNEQFF.

The V call is TRBV19, the J call TRBJ1-4, with D unclear. This CDR3 is built from 11 residues. The V end lost 8 bases, the J end lost 7 bases, and 8 bases lay between the germline ends. Germline CDR1 reads LNHDA; CDR2 reads SQIVND (reference sequence). CDR3 bases: TGTGCCAGTCGCATGAGTGAAAAACTGTTTTTT. Translation gives CASRMSEKLFF.